The 30 T cell receptor beta chains listed next were all sequenced from one sample in a study of radiotherapy plus CTLA-4 blockade in lung cancer. Measured with immunoSEQ multiplex PCR; TCRdb has only the in-frame clones, and not every one. The data show 70,000 to 90,000 clones, roughly three quarters seen once. The sample was peripheral blood, taken from a patient treated with radiotherapy plus ipilimumab. Receptors originate from a human donor with non-small cell lung cancer who had a complete response to radiotherapy plus ipilimumab.

The rearrangement joins TRBV29-1 to TRBJ2-1, with 7 bases lining up with TRBD2. The CDR3 is made up of 15 amino acids. Germline V gives CDR1 SQVTM, CDR2 ANQGSEA. J lost 6 bases, V lost 5 bases, and 13 bases had no gene match. The CDR3 protein is CSVSRGAGLSNEQFF. The CDR3 nucleotides read TGCAGCGTTTCCCGGGGAGCGGGATTATCCAATGAGCAGTTCTTC.

This sequence joins TRBV2 and TRBJ1-5; 9 bases match TRBD1. Trimming removed 2 bases from V and 5 bases from J; junction bases left unmatched: 1. The germline CDR1 and CDR2 sequences are SNHLY and FYNNEI. The CDR3 runs to 14 residues. In DNA, the CDR3 is TGTGCCAGCAGTGAACGGACAGGGGATCAGCCCCAGCATTTT. Translated: CASSERTGDQPQHF.

The chain carries TRBV11-2 and TRBJ2-2, with D possibly TRBD2 on 5 matching bases. V was clipped by 1 base and J by 4 bases, with 7 bases between them. The CDR3 has 14 amino acids. CDR1 and CDR2 (germline): SGHAT, FQNNGV. As DNA, the CDR3 is TGTGCCAGCAGCTTAGCGGCGGGCACCGGGGAGCTGTTTTTT. It encodes CASSLAAGTGELFF. Based on the CDR3 plus reference TRBV11-2 and TRBJ2-2, the full variable domain is EAGVAQSPRYKIIEKRQSVAFWCNPISGHATLYWYQQILGQGPKLLIQFQNNGVVDDSQLPKDRFSAERLKGVDSTLKIQPAKLEDSAVYLCASSLAAGTGELFFGEGSRLTVL.

The J gene is TRBJ2-2, the V gene TRBV10-3; no firm D call. The CDR3 has 12 residues. Trimming took 9 bases from V and 1 from J, leaving 6 bases between them. Germline V gene data show CDR1 as ENHRY and CDR2 as SYGVKD. The CDR3 DNA sequence: TGTGCCATAATAGAGAACACCGGGGAGCTGTTTTTT. The encoded protein is CAIIENTGELFF.

This clone was observed once. V usage is TRBV5-6 and J usage is TRBJ2-7; possible D gene TRBD1, 5 bases. The germline V gene encodes CDR1 SGHDT and CDR2 YYEEEE. The CDR3 length is 14 residues. Trimming took off 4 bases at V and 0 bases at J, with 11 bases between the two ends. The CDR3 loop reads CASSNRFSSYEQYF. CDR3 sequence (DNA): TGTGCCAGCAGCAACAGGTTTAGCTCCTACGAGCAGTACTTC.

The chain carries TRBV5-8 and TRBJ2-1; no definite D call. Germline lookup yields CDR1 SGHTS and CDR2 YDEGEE. The CDR3 is made up of 15 amino acids. The germline V and J ends were trimmed by 0 bases and 0 bases, with 7 bases remaining between them. CDR3 residues: CASSLVASSYNEQFF. The CDR3 DNA is TGTGCCAGCAGCTTGGTGGCGAGCTCCTACAATGAGCAGTTCTTC.

The chain links TRBV7-2 to TRBJ1-5; no clear D gene. The CDR3 runs to 14 residues. Germline loops: CDR1 SGHTA, CDR2 FQGNSA. Deletions cut 2 bases from V and 4 bases from J, with 9 bases between. For the CDR3, the DNA is TGTGCCAGCAGCTTACCGGACCCGAATCAGCCCCAGCATTTT. Protein product: CASSLPDPNQPQHF.

CDR3 region: CATSRPAGIGAGELFF. CDR3 coding DNA: TGTGCCACCAGCAGACCAGCGGGGATAGGCGCCGGGGAGCTGTTTTTT. The chain joins TRBV15 to TRBJ2-2; TRBD2 aligns across 7 bases. The CDR3 sequence is 16 residues long. CDR1 and CDR2 (germline): LNHNV, YYDKDF (reference sequence). The J segment lost 6 bases and the V segment lost 2 bases, leaving 9 bases of the junction unmatched.

The chain carries TRBV4-3 and TRBJ2-3; no clear D. V was pared by 1 base and J by 4 bases, with 12 bases between. The V gene's germline CDR1 is LGHNA and CDR2 YSLEER. CDR3 size: 15 residues. The CDR3 spells CASSQVFGLADTQYF. CDR3 bases: TGCGCCAGCAGCCAAGTTTTCGGGTTGGCAGATACGCAGTATTTT.

J is TRBJ1-4 and V is TRBV5-1; the match to TRBD1 covers 7 bases. The CDR3 has 15 residues. V shed 5 bases and J 0 bases; nucleotides not matched to a gene: 4. CDR1 SGHRS and CDR2 YFSETQ come from the germline V gene. Here the CDR3 DNA reads TGCGCCAGCAGGGCCGGGACAGCAACTAATGAAAAACTGTTTTTT. This gives the protein CASRAGTATNEKLFF.

This chain uses TRBV6-1 with TRBJ2-5; D unclear. Trimming shortened V by 2 bases and J by 4 bases, and 8 bases separated the two germline ends. CDR1 and CDR2 (germline): MNHNS, SASEGT. The CDR3 runs 13 residues. The CDR3 reads CASSETLGETQYF. Written as DNA, the CDR3 is TGTGCCAGCAGTGAAACCCTTGGAGAGACCCAGTACTTC.

The rearrangement joins TRBV12-5 to TRBJ1-5, with D unresolved. Germline lookup yields CDR1 LGHNT and CDR2 FRNRAP. Trimming shortened V by 0 bases and J by 7 bases, and 4 bases separated the two germline ends. The CDR3 contains 12 residues. The CDR3 protein is CASGLVRQPQHF. CDR3 DNA sequence: TGTGCTAGTGGTTTGGTACGGCAGCCCCAGCATTTT.

This clone was seen only once. This sequence joins TRBV28 and TRBJ1-1, with 7 bases aligning to TRBD1. V trimming: 4 bases; J trimming: 2 bases; junction bases outside the gene matches: 7. The CDR3 length is 15 residues. Germline V lookup: CDR1 MDHEN, CDR2 SYDVKM. Here the CDR3 DNA reads TGTGCCAGCAGTTCCGGGGGACAGCAAAACACTGAAGCTTTCTTT. This gives the protein CASSSGGQQNTEAFF.

The V gene is TRBV6-5, the J gene TRBJ2-3, with 11 bases matching TRBD2. The CDR3 totals 15 residues. The J segment lost 3 bases and the V segment lost 5 bases, leaving 4 bases of the junction unmatched. Germline-derived CDR1 and CDR2 are MNHEY and SVGAGI. The CDR3 loop is CASSRIAGGTDTQYF. The CDR3 DNA follows: TGTGCCAGCAGTAGGATAGCGGGAGGGACAGATACGCAGTATTTT.

V usage is TRBV6-1 and J usage is TRBJ2-5, with TRBD1 matching 9 bases. Germline assignment: CDR1 MNHNS and CDR2 SASEGT. This CDR3 region has 15 residues. V lost 7 bases, J lost 2 bases, and 8 bases stayed unmatched. The CDR3 nucleotides are TGTGCCAGCAAAAGGGACAGGGTCGGGCAAGAGACCCAGTACTTC. Translation: CASKRDRVGQETQYF.

This clone was seen a single time. This chain uses TRBV5-4 with TRBJ2-1; TRBD2 might be the D (6 bases). Germline CDR1 and CDR2: SGHNT and YYREEE (reference sequence). The CDR3 contains 15 residues. The ends were cut back, 1 base at V and 5 bases at J, with 13 bases in the middle. The CDR3 DNA reads TGTGCCAGCAGCTTGAGGCGGGGCGATAACAATGAGCAGTTCTTC. Protein product: CASSLRRGDNNEQFF.

The chain couples TRBV5-6 to TRBJ2-7; D is undetermined. Trimming removed 4 bases from V and 2 bases from J, with 7 bases in between. This CDR3 has 12 residues. Germline V CDR1 and CDR2: SGHDT, YYEEEE. The CDR3 bases are TGTGCCAGCAGCGCACGGACCTACGAGCAGTACTTC. This translates into CASSARTYEQYF.

The CDR3 region is CASRREGYNEQFF. Written as DNA, the CDR3 is TGTGCCAGCAGGAGGGAAGGCTACAATGAGCAGTTCTTC. V is TRBV11-2 and J is TRBJ2-1; tentatively, D is TRBD2 (5 bases). Germline CDR1 is SGHAT and CDR2 is FQNNGV. V was pared by 6 bases and J by 3 bases, with 9 bases between. This CDR3 is built from 13 residues.

V is TRBV29-1 and J is TRBJ1-1; D unclear. Germline assignment: CDR1 SQVTM and CDR2 ANQGSEA. V dropped 7 bases and J dropped 2 bases, with 11 bases sitting between them. This CDR3 region has 12 residues. The CDR3 nucleotides are TGCAGCGCCAAGGTTATTAACACTGAAGCTTTCTTT. Amino acids: CSAKVINTEAFF.

The genes are TRBV19 and TRBJ2-1; 8 bases are shared with TRBD1. This CDR3 spans 14 amino acids. Trimming cost V 9 bases and J 0 bases; bases outside gene matches: 4. Germline loops: CDR1 LNHDA, CDR2 SQIVND (reference sequence). Here the CDR3 DNA reads TGTGCCAGCCAGACAGGGGCCTCCTACAATGAGCAGTTCTTC. Its translation is CASQTGASYNEQFF.

J is TRBJ2-6 and V is TRBV7-2; 7 positions agree with TRBD1. The length of the CDR3 is 17 residues. The germline V gene encodes CDR1 SGHTA and CDR2 FQGNSA. V trimming: 4 bases; J trimming: 2 bases; junction bases outside the gene matches: 8. CDR3 residues: CASSSRQGPTGANVLTF. The CDR3 DNA reads as TGTGCCAGCAGCTCGAGACAGGGACCGACTGGGGCCAACGTCCTGACTTTC.

The DNA of the CDR3 is TGTGCCAGCAGCCAACGGGACACTGAAGCTTTCTTT. This codes for CASSQRDTEAFF. The J gene is TRBJ1-1, the V gene TRBV13; no firm D call. Germline CDR1 reads PRHDT; CDR2 reads FYEKMQ (reference sequence). CDR3 length: 12 amino acids. V lost 5 bases to trimming and J lost 3 bases, with 7 bases between them.

This clone was seen a handful of times. The V and J genes are TRBV5-1 and TRBJ2-1, with a possible D match to TRBD2 (5 bases). Trimming removed 0 bases from V and 6 bases from J, with 10 bases in between. The V gene's germline CDR1 is SGHRS and CDR2 YFSETQ. This CDR3 is 14 amino acids long. The CDR3 region is CASSLDPGINEQFF. CDR3 nucleotides: TGCGCCAGCAGCTTGGATCCGGGAATCAATGAGCAGTTCTTC.

The V gene is TRBV30, the J gene TRBJ1-2, with 7 bases fitting TRBD1. V was pared by 2 bases and J by 5 bases, with 8 bases of the junction left unmatched. Germline lookup yields CDR1 GTSNPN and CDR2 SVGIG (reference sequence). The CDR3 totals 14 residues. CDR3 DNA sequence: TGTGCCTGGAGTCTGACAGGGAAGGGGTATGGCTACACCTTC. This encodes CAWSLTGKGYGYTF.

The chain couples TRBV7-2 to TRBJ2-5, with TRBD1 matching over 8 bases. Trimming cost V 6 bases and J 5 bases; bases outside gene matches: 11. This CDR3 comprises 15 residues. Germline V gene lookup returns CDR1 SGHTA and CDR2 FQGNSA. Written as DNA, the CDR3 is TGTGCCAGCAGTTTTCAGGGGGCCGGAGGGGAGACCCAGTACTTC. Protein: CASSFQGAGGETQYF.

V gene TRBV11-2 combines with J gene TRBJ2-1; tentatively, D is TRBD2 (6 bases). The germline V gene has CDR1 SGHAT and CDR2 FQNNGV. This CDR3 comprises 13 residues. Trimming pared 6 bases from V and 7 bases from J, leaving 13 bases between. The CDR3 DNA sequence: TGTGCCAGCAGACCCGGAGGAGGGAATGAGCAGTTCTTC. Its translation is CASRPGGGNEQFF.

The rearrangement links TRBV4-3 to TRBJ1-1; D is unclear. Looked up from germline, CDR1 is LGHNA and CDR2 is YSLEER. With 4 bases removed from V and 3 bases from J, the gap between germline ends came to 15 bases. This CDR3 is built from 15 residues. CDR3 in DNA: TGCGCCAGCAGCCTCTTTTGGGGTCAGGACACTGAAGCTTTCTTT. Translating it yields CASSLFWGQDTEAFF.

The chain uses TRBV27 and TRBJ2-3; 7 bases are a match to TRBD1. Germline-derived CDR1 and CDR2 are MNHEY and SMNVEV (reference sequence). Trimming took 5 bases from V and 1 from J; bases not matched to a gene: 6. The CDR3 spans 15 residues. The chain's CDR3 is CASSARGRGTDTQYF. CDR3 nucleotide sequence: TGTGCCAGCAGTGCCAGGGGGAGAGGCACAGATACGCAGTATTTT.

The V call is TRBV27, the J call TRBJ2-6; unclear D gene. Germline CDR1 MNHEY, CDR2 SMNVEV (reference sequence). Trimming took off 3 bases at V and 0 bases at J, with 0 bases between the two ends. The CDR3 is made up of 13 amino acids. CDR3: CASSFSGANVLTF. CDR3 DNA sequence: TGTGCCAGCAGTTTCTCTGGGGCCAACGTCCTGACTTTC.

This chain connects TRBV4-1 to TRBJ2-3, with 9 bases lining up with TRBD1. J gave up 5 bases and V 4 bases, and 4 bases lay outside the gene matches. CDR3 length: 14 amino acids. Germline V lookup: CDR1 MGHRA, CDR2 YSYEKL. The chain's CDR3 is CASSRGQGLDTQYF. CDR3 nucleotides: TGCGCCAGCAGCCGGGGACAGGGATTAGATACGCAGTATTTT.